Presented here are 23 T cell receptor beta chains from one specimen sequenced in a study of cytomegalovirus exposure and HLA in healthy donors (dated by TCRdb to about 2017). The library was generated by the immunoSEQ multiplex PCR assay. A mixture of 60 forward primers for TCR Vbeta segments and 13 reverse primers for TCR Jbeta segments was used in the multiplex PCR. TCRdb's version of the immuneACCESS table is confined to in-frame rearrangements and falls short of the full clone set. An unresolved V gene accounts for under half of the shortfall where checked; the remainder is of unknown origin. For this sample the table gives about 180,000 clones, of which about 77% were detected only once. Of the sample, 2% to 3% falls within the top ten clones. Sequencing was performed on PBMCs. These receptors all come from a woman in her twenties or thirties in good health and CMV-seropositive.

This sequence joins TRBV20-1 and TRBJ2-3, with TRBD1 as a possible D gene (6 bases). CDR3 length: 11 residues. Germline V gene data show CDR1 as DFQATT and CDR2 as SNEGSKA (reference sequence). Deletions cut 5 bases from V and 8 bases from J, with 11 bases between. The chain's CDR3 is CSALTGSTQYF. As DNA, the CDR3 is TGCAGTGCTCTAACAGGGAGTACGCAGTATTTT.

The V and J genes are TRBV11-2 and TRBJ1-2, with 11 bases matching TRBD1. Germline values: CDR1 SGHAT, CDR2 FQNNGV. The length of the CDR3 is 15 residues. V was clipped by 4 bases and J by 5 bases; unmatched bases: 6. CDR3 in DNA: TGTGCCAGCAGCTCAGGACAGGGGGCGCGGTATGGCTACACCTTC. Encoded protein: CASSSGQGARYGYTF.

This rearrangement joins TRBV5-8 to TRBJ2-6, with TRBD1 as a possible D gene (6 bases). Trimming shortened V by 2 bases and J by 6 bases, and 21 bases separated the two germline ends. CDR1 and CDR2 from the germline V gene are SGHTS and YDEGEE. The CDR3 is made up of 18 amino acids. The CDR3 nucleotides are TGTGCCAGCAGCTTAAGGGGGTCGGCGTACCGGGAGGCCAACGTCCTGACTTTC. Translation: CASSLRGSAYREANVLTF.

The chain couples TRBV6-1 to TRBJ1-3; D is unclear. The V gene's germline CDR1 is MNHNS and CDR2 SASEGT. The V gene lost 3 bases and the J gene lost 4 bases, with 4 bases spanning the gap. The CDR3 extends over 12 amino acids. CDR3 region: CASSDRGNTIYF. The CDR3 nucleotides are TGTGCCAGCAGTGACAGGGGAAACACCATATATTTT.

The chain employs TRBV13 and TRBJ1-2, with TRBD1 matching over 10 bases. Looked up from germline, CDR1 is PRHDT and CDR2 is FYEKMQ (reference sequence). Unmatched junction bases numbered 7, after V lost 1 base and J lost 2 bases. This CDR3 region has 17 residues. The CDR3 sequence: CASSLVRQGARNYGYTF. The CDR3 nucleotides are TGTGCCAGCAGCTTAGTACGACAGGGGGCCCGGAACTATGGCTACACCTTC.

The chain couples TRBV9 to TRBJ2-7; 7 bases are shared with TRBD1. The CDR3 consists of 14 residues. Unmatched junction bases numbered 11, after V lost 7 bases and J lost 4 bases. The germline gives CDR1 SGDLS, CDR2 YYNGEE. The DNA for the CDR3 is TGTGCCAGCTCCCCCGGGACAGCTACTTACGAGCAGTACTTC. Amino acid sequence: CASSPGTATYEQYF.

The V gene is TRBV5-1, the J gene TRBJ2-4, with TRBD1 identical over 7 bases. This CDR3 is built from 14 residues. V shed 4 bases and J 7 bases; nucleotides not matched to a gene: 8. Germline CDR1 SGHRS, CDR2 YFSETQ. CDR3 protein: CASSPETGVNIQYF. The DNA for the CDR3 is TGCGCCAGCAGCCCCGAAACAGGGGTGAACATTCAGTACTTC.

This clone is a singleton in its sample. The rearrangement joins TRBV6-5 to TRBJ2-7; 9 bases are shared with TRBD1. V shed 6 bases, J shed 6 bases, and the junction held 6 bases outside the gene matches. The germline V gene encodes CDR1 MNHEY and CDR2 SVGAGI. The CDR3 is made up of 13 amino acids. This CDR3 reads CASRRTGDAEQYF. Written as DNA, the CDR3 is TGTGCCAGCAGGAGGACAGGGGACGCCGAGCAGTACTTC.

This clone was observed a single time. The rearrangement uses TRBV9 and TRBJ1-5; possibly TRBD1 for D (6 bases). Between the trimmed V and J ends, which lost 0 bases and 5 bases, there was a span of 12 bases. Looked up from germline, CDR1 is SGDLS and CDR2 is YYNGEE. The CDR3 consists of 15 residues. The CDR3 bases are TGTGCCAGCAGCGTAGGGGGTCCAGGGGATCAGCCCCAGCATTTT. This encodes CASSVGGPGDQPQHF.

The rearrangement links TRBV19 to TRBJ2-3; D is possibly TRBD1 (7 bases). The V gene's germline CDR1 is LNHDA and CDR2 SQIVND (reference sequence). This CDR3 region has 15 residues. V lost 7 bases and J 3 bases, leaving 17 bases between the germline ends. The CDR3 here is CASTRRAGGTDTQYF. Here the CDR3 DNA reads TGTGCCAGTACCCGAAGGGCAGGGGGGACAGATACGCAGTATTTT. Together with reference TRBV19 and TRBJ2-3, the CDR3 gives the full variable domain: DGGITQSPKYLFRKEGQNVTLSCEQNLNHDAMYWYRQDPGQGLRLIYYSQIVNDFQKGDIAEGYSVSREKKESFPLTVTSAQKNPTAFYLCASTRRAGGTDTQYFGPGTRLTVL.

The gene calls are TRBV10-2 and TRBJ1-2; D is unresolved. V was shortened by 1 base and J by 4 bases, with 13 bases between the two germline ends. Germline V gene data show CDR1 as WSHSY and CDR2 as SAAADI. The CDR3 sequence is 15 residues long. In DNA form, the CDR3 reads TGCGCCAGCAGTGAGTGGCGGGGTGGGATCTATGGCTACACCTTC. It encodes CASSEWRGGIYGYTF.

The rearrangement links TRBV6-5 to TRBJ2-2; 7 nucleotides match TRBD2. Germline trimming cut 2 bases from V and 8 bases from J; bases unmatched to any gene: 8. Germline CDR1 and CDR2: MNHEY and SVGAGI. The CDR3 is 15 amino acids. CDR3 amino acids: CASSYPPRGEGELFF. The CDR3 DNA is TGTGCCAGCAGTTACCCCCCCCGGGGGGAGGGGGAGCTGTTTTTT.

The chain uses TRBV7-2 and TRBJ2-1; 12 bases are shared with TRBD2. The V segment lost 1 base and the J segment 9 bases; nucleotides outside the gene matches: 4. Germline V gives CDR1 SGHTA, CDR2 FQGNSA. This CDR3 spans 15 amino acids. The chain's CDR3 is CASSLDLAGGREQFF. Here the CDR3 DNA reads TGTGCCAGCAGCTTAGACCTAGCGGGGGGGCGTGAGCAGTTCTTC. Full variable domain (rest looked up from reference TRBV7-2 and TRBJ2-1): GAGVSQSPSNKVTEKGKDVELRCDPISGHTALYWYRQSLGQGLEFLIYFQGNSAPDKSGLPSDRFSAERTGGSVSTLTIQRTQQEDSAVYLCASSLDLAGGREQFFGPGTRLTVL.

This chain connects TRBV7-2 to TRBJ1-1; 10 positions match TRBD1. Unmatched junction bases numbered 13, after V lost 5 bases and J lost 4 bases. Germline CDR1 SGHTA, CDR2 FQGNSA. The CDR3 spans 17 residues. For the CDR3, the DNA is TGTGCCAGCAGCCTTTTAGGGACAGGGGTCCCCGGCACTGAAGCTTTCTTT. It codes for CASSLLGTGVPGTEAFF.

This chain connects TRBV12-5 to TRBJ2-2; tentatively, D is TRBD2 (7 bases). The CDR3 spans 16 residues. The ends were cut back, 6 bases at V and 4 bases at J, with 18 bases in the middle. Germline CDR1 reads LGHNT; CDR2 reads FRNRAP. The CDR3 coding sequence is TGTGCTAGTGGCCCTTGGGGGGGCCGGGGCACCGGGGAGCTGTTTTTT. Its translation: CASGPWGGRGTGELFF.

This clone was found a few times. The gene calls are TRBV6-6 and TRBJ1-5, with D possibly matching TRBD1 (6 bases). With 6 bases removed from V and 3 bases from J, the gap between germline ends came to 9 bases. Germline CDR1 reads MNHNY; CDR2 reads SVGAGI (reference sequence). This CDR3 has 13 residues. CDR3 sequence: CASSGQINQPQHF. The CDR3 nucleotides are TGTGCCAGCAGCGGACAGATCAATCAGCCCCAGCATTTT.

The V call is TRBV4-1, the J call TRBJ1-4; 12 nucleotides agree with TRBD1. The length of the CDR3 is 18 residues. From germline, CDR1 is MGHRA and CDR2 YSYEKL. After removal of 4 bases from V and 4 bases from J, the junction contained 10 bases not matched to a gene. CDR3 loop: CASSPSRGQGAHNEKLFF. The CDR3 nucleotides are TGCGCCAGCAGCCCGTCGAGGGGACAGGGGGCGCATAATGAAAAACTGTTTTTT.

This clone came up a few times. V is TRBV7-9 and J is TRBJ1-4; 10 nucleotides agree with TRBD1. Losses at the gene ends were 5 bases for V and 8 bases for J; bases not matched to a gene: 8. The V gene's germline CDR1 is SEHNR and CDR2 FQNEAQ (reference sequence). CDR3 length: 15 residues. CDR3 loop: CASSGTGTGAEKLFF. CDR3 in DNA: TGTGCCAGCAGCGGAACCGGGACAGGGGCGGAAAAACTGTTTTTT. The variable domain in full, completed from reference TRBV7-9 and TRBJ1-4, reads DTGVSQNPRHKITKRGQNVTFRCDPISEHNRLYWYRQTLGQGPEFLTYFQNEAQLEKSRLLSDRFSAERPKGSFSTLEIQRTEQGDSAMYLCASSGTGTGAEKLFFGSGTQLSVL.

The chain employs TRBV2 and TRBJ1-3; D may be TRBD1 (5 bases). Germline loops: CDR1 SNHLY, CDR2 FYNNEI. This CDR3 has 16 amino acids. Trimming took off 0 bases at V and 0 bases at J, with 9 bases between the two ends. The CDR3 DNA reads TGTGCCAGCAGTGAAGCAGGGGCGGCCTCTGGAAACACCATATATTTT. Translated: CASSEAGAASGNTIYF.

The J gene is TRBJ2-7, the V gene TRBV4-1; 8 nucleotides line up with TRBD1. V lost 2 bases to trimming and J lost 4 bases; unmatched junction nucleotides: 10. Germline loops: CDR1 MGHRA, CDR2 YSYEKL. The CDR3 is 16 residues long. CDR3 loop: CASSQPRAGGKYEQYF. CDR3 in DNA: TGCGCCAGCAGCCAACCCAGGGCAGGGGGCAAGTACGAGCAGTACTTC.

The chain couples TRBV4-3 to TRBJ1-6; maybe TRBD1 (6 bases). The CDR3 is made up of 16 amino acids. In germline, CDR1 is LGHNA, CDR2 YSLEER. V shed 1 base and J shed 6 bases, with 13 bases lying between them. Here the CDR3 DNA reads TGCGCCAGCAGCCAAGTATCAGGGGCGATTAATTCACCCCTCCACTTT. Encoded protein: CASSQVSGAINSPLHF.

This chain connects TRBV29-1 to TRBJ2-7; TRBD1 agrees at 10 bases. The V gene end was trimmed by 7 bases and the J gene end by 6 bases; junction bases not matched to a gene: 3. The CDR3 extends over 11 amino acids. Germline loops: CDR1 SQVTM, CDR2 ANQGSEA. CDR3 bases: TGCAGCGGAGGGGACAGGGGCGAGCAGTACTTC. Its translation is CSGGDRGEQYF.

This clone showed up just a few times. The chain couples TRBV6-5 to TRBJ2-2, with TRBD1 matching 9 bases. The CDR3 length is 15 residues. With V trimmed by 5 bases and J by 3 bases, 4 bases remained unmatched. Germline assignment: CDR1 MNHEY and CDR2 SVGAGI. The CDR3 reads CASSLGQGHTGELFF. The CDR3 DNA reads as TGTGCCAGCAGTCTGGGACAGGGTCACACCGGGGAGCTGTTTTTT.